The entry below gives a single T cell receptor beta chain sequence along with its context. Antigen specificity is unknown. The data were taken from a study of cytomegalovirus exposure and HLA in healthy donors. Broader study findings: A few of the chains that were CMV-associated were confirmed in vitro to be specific for CMV antigens.

Trimming cost V 0 bases and J 0 bases; bases outside gene matches: 6. Germline lookup yields CDR1 LNHNV and CDR2 YYDKDF (reference sequence). The CDR3 spans 17 residues. PCR amplification relied on 60 Vbeta primers (plus 13 Jbeta primers). Original handling: Later, an analysis found some 80 million unique TCR beta chains, and around 12 million of these were shared. Some clones are missing from TCRdb's copy, which holds only in-frame ones; the method was immunoSEQ multiplex PCR. The V and J calls and clone size come from that table; D and trimming were worked out from the DNA. The data hold around 150,000 clones, with under 90% observed a single time.

The sample comprised PBMCs. The sequence was collected from a man between 18 and 35 years old in good health and CMV-seronegative. The chain joins TRBV15 to TRBJ2-3, with 7 bases that match TRBD1. CDR3 loop: CATSRDYRGPSTDTQYF. The DNA for the CDR3 is TGTGCCACCAGCAGAGACTACAGGGGACCTAGCACAGATACGCAGTATTTT. Drawing the rest from reference TRBV15 and TRBJ2-3, the complete variable domain is DAMVIQNPRYQVTQFGKPVTLSCSQTLNHNVMYWYQQKSSQAPKLLFHYYDKDFNNEADTPDNFQSRRPNTSFCFLDIRSPGLGDTAMYLCATSRDYRGPSTDTQYFGPGTRLTVL.